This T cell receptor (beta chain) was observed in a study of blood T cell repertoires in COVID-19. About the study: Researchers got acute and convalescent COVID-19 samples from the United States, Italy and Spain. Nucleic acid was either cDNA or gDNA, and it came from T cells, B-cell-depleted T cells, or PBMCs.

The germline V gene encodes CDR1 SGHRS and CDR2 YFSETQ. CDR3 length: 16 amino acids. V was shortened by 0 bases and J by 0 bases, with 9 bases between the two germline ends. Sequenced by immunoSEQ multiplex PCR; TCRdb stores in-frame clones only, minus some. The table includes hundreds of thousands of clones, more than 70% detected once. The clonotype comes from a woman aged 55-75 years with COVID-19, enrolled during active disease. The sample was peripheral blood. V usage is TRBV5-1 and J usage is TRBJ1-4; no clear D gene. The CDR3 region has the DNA TGCGCCAGCAGCTTGGGAGGAGTCTCAACTAATGAAAAACTGTTTTTT. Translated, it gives CASSLGGVSTNEKLFF.